This T cell receptor (beta chain) comes out of a study of blood T cell repertoires in COVID-19. In the original analysis: Amplification of reference gene primers provided the estimated nucleated cell counts. The repertoire was sequenced with immunoSEQ multiplex PCR; TCRdb's copy has only in-frame clones and lacks some. V, J and clone size were drawn from that table, and D and trimming were deduced from the DNA. This sample has roughly 250,000 clones; around 89% occur once, and the top ten carry 0.75% to 0.9%. The V gene end was trimmed by 4 bases and the J gene end by 5 bases; junction bases not matched to a gene: 7. CDR1 and CDR2 from the germline V gene are MNHEY and SMNVEV (reference sequence). This CDR3 is 15 amino acids long.

The source material was peripheral blood. This TCR came from a man aged 25 to 40 with acute or convalescent COVID-19. V and J are TRBV27 and TRBJ2-5, with TRBD1 matching 10 bases. CDR3: CASSSPGQGSETQYF. DNA for the CDR3: TGTGCCAGCAGTTCTCCGGGACAGGGGTCTGAGACCCAGTACTTC.